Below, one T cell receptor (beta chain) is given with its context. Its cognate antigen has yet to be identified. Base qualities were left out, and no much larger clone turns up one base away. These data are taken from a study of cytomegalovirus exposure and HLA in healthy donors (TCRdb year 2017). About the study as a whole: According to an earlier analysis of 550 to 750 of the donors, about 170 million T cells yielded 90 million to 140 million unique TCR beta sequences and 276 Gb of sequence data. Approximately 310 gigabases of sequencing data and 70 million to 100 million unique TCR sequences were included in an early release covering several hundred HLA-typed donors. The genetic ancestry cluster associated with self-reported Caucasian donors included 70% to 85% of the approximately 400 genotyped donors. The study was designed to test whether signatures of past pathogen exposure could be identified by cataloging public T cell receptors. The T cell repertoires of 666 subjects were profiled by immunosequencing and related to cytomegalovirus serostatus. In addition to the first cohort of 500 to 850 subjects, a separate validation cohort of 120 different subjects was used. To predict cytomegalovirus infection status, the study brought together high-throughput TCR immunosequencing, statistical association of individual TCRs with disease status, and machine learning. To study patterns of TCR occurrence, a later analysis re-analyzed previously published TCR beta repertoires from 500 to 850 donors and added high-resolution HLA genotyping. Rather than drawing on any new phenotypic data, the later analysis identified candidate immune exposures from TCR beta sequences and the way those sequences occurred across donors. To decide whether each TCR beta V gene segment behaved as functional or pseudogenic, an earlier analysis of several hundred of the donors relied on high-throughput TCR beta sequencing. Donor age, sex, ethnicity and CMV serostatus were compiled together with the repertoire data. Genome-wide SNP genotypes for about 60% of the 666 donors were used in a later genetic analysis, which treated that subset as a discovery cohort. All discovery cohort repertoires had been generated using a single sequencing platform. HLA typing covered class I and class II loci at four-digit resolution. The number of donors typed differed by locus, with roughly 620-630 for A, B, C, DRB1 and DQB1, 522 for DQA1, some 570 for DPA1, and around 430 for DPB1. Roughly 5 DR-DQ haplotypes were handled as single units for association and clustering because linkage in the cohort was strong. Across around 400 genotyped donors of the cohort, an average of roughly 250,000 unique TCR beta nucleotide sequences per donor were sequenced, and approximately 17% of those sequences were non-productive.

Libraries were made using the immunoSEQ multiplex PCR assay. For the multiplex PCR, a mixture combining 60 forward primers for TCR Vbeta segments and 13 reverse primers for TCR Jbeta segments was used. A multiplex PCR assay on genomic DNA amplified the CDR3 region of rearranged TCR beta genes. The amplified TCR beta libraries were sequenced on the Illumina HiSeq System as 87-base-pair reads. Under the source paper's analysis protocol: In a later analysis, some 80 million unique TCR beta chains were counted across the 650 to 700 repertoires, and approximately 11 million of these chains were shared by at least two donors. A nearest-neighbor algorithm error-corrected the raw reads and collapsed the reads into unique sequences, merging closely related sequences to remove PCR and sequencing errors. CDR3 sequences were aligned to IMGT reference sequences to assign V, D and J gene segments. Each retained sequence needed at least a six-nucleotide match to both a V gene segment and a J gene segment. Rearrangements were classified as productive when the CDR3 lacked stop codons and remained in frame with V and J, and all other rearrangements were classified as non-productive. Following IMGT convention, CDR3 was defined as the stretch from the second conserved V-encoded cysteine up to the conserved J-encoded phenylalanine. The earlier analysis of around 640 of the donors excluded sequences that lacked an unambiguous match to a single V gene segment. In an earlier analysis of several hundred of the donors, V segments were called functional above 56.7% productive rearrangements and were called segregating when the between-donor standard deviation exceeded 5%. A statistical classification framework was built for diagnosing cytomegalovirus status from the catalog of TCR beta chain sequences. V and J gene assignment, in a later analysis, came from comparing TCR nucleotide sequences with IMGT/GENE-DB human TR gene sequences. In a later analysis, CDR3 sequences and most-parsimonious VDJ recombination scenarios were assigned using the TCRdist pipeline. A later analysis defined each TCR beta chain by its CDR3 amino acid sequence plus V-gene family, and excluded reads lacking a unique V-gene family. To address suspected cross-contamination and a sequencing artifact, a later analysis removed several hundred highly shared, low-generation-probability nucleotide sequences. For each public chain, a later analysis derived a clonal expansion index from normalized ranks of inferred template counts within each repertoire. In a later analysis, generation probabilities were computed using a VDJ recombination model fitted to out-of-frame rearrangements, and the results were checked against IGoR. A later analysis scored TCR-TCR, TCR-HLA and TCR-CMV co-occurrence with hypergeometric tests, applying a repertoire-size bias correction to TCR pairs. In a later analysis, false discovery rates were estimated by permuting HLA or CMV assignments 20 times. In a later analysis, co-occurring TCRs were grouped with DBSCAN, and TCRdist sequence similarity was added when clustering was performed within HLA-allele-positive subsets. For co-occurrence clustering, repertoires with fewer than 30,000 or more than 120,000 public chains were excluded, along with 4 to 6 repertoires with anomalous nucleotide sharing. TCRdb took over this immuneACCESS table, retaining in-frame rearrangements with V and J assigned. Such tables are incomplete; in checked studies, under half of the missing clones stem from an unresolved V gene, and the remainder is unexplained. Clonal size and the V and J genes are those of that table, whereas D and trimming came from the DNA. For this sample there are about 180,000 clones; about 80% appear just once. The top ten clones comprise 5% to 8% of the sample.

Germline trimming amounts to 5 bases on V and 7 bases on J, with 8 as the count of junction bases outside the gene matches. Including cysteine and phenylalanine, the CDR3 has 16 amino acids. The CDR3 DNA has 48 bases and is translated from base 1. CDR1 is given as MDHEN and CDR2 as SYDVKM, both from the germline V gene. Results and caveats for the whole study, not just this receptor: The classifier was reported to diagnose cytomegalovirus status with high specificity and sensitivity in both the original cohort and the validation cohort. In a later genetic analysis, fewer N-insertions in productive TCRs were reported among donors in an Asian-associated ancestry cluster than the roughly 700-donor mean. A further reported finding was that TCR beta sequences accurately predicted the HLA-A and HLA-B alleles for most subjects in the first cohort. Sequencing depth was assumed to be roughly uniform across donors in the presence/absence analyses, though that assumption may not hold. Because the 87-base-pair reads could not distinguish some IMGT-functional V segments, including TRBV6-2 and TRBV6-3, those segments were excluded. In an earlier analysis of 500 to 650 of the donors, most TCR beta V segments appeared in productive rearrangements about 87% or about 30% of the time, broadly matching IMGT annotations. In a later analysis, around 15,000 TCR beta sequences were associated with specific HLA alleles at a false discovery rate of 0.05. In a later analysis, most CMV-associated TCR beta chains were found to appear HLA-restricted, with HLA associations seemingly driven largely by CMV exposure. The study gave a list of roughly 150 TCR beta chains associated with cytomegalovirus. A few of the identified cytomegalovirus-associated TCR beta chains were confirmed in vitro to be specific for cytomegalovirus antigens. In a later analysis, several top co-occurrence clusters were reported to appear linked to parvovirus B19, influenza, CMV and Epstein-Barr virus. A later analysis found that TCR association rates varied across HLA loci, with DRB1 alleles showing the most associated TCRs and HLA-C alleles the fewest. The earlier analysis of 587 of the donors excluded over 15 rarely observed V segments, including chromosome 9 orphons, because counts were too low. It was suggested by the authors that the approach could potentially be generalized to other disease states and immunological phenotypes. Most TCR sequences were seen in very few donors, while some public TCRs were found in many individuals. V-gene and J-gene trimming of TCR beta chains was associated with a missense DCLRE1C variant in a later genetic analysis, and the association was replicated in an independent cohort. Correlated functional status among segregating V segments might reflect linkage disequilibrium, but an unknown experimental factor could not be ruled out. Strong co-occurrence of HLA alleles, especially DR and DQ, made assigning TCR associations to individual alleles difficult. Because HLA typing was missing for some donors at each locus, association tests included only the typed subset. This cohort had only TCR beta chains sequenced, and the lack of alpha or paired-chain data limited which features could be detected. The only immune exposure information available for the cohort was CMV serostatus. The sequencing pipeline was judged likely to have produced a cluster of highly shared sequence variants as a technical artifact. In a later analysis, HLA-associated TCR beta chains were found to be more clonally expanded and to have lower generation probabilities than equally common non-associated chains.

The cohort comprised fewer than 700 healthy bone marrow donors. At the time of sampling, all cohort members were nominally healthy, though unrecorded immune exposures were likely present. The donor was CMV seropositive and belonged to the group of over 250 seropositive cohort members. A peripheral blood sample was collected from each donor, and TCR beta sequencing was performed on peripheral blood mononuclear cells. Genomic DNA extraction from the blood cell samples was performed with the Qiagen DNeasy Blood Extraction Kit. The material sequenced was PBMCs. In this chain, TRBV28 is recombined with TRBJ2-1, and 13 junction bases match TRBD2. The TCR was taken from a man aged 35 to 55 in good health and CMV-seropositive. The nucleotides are TGTGCCAGCAGTCCGGGGACTAGCGGGGACTGGAATGAGCAGTTCTTC. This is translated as CASSPGTSGDWNEQFF. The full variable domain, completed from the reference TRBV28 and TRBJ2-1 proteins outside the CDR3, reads DVKVTQSSRYLVKRTGEKVFLECVQDMDHENMFWYRQDPGLGLRLIYFSYDVKMKEKGDIPEGYSVSREKKERFSLILESASTNQTSMYLCASSPGTSGDWNEQFFGPGTRLTVL.